One and the same sample provided the 14 T cell receptor beta chains below, sequenced in a study of blood T cell repertoires in COVID-19. Profiling relied on immunoSEQ multiplex PCR, and the TCRdb table lists in-frame clones only, not all of them. The sample includes 140,000 to 150,000 clones, approximately 90% of them seen just once. The material sequenced was PBMCs or T cells enriched from blood (not recorded which). These receptor sequences come from a woman aged 30 to 39 with acute COVID-19.

This chain joins TRBV28 and TRBJ1-1; D is perhaps TRBD1 (6 bases). Germline CDR1 reads MDHEN; CDR2 reads SYDVKM. The CDR3 runs 16 residues. The ends were cut back, 6 bases at V and 6 bases at J, with 23 bases in the middle. Here the CDR3 DNA reads TGTGCCAGCAGAACCCTGGGGCGGGGGCAGGTAGCTGAAGCTTTCTTT. It yields the protein CASRTLGRGQVAEAFF. The entire variable domain, with the rest obtained from reference TRBV28 and TRBJ1-1, is as follows: DVKVTQSSRYLVKRTGEKVFLECVQDMDHENMFWYRQDPGLGLRLIYFSYDVKMKEKGDIPEGYSVSREKKERFSLILESASTNQTSMYLCASRTLGRGQVAEAFFGQGTRLTVV.

The rearrangement joins TRBV27 to TRBJ1-1; a weak D match, TRBD1 (5 bases). With 5 bases removed from V and 1 base from J, the gap between germline ends came to 11 bases. CDR3 size: 14 residues. Germline V gene data show CDR1 as MNHEY and CDR2 as SMNVEV (reference sequence). The CDR3 region is CASSIQEGNTEAFF. The DNA of the CDR3 is TGTGCCAGCAGTATACAGGAGGGGAACACTGAAGCTTTCTTT.

A single count supports this clone. The V call is TRBV9, the J call TRBJ2-7; TRBD2 aligns across 8 bases. The CDR3 loop spans 15 amino acids. Germline-derived CDR1 and CDR2 are SGDLS and YYNGEE. V was clipped by 4 bases and J by 0 bases; unmatched bases: 6. CDR3 loop: CASSLTSASSYEQYF. CDR3 DNA: TGTGCCAGCAGCTTGACTAGCGCGAGCTCCTACGAGCAGTACTTC.

The chain uses TRBV10-3 and TRBJ2-3, with 10 bases identical to TRBD2. This CDR3 contains 15 residues. Germline CDR1 and CDR2: ENHRY and SYGVKD. After removal of 7 bases from V and 5 bases from J, the junction contained 9 bases not matched to a gene. CDR3 residues: CAIMGPSGSGDTQYF. The CDR3 DNA reads as TGTGCCATCATGGGCCCTAGCGGGAGTGGAGATACGCAGTATTTT.

V usage is TRBV12-3 or TRBV12-4 and J usage is TRBJ1-5; the D gene is possibly TRBD1 (5 bases). There are 13 residues in the CDR3. V was cut by 6 bases and J by 9 bases, with 15 bases left in between. CDR3 nucleotide sequence: TGTGCCAGCAGCTCAAGCGGGGGTCGGCCCCAGCATTTT. Encoded protein: CASSSSGGRPQHF.

Concerning this clone: The DNA is omitted, as the CDR3 cannot be located on it reliably, and the CDR3 follows TCRdb's listing. The chain carries TRBV21-1 and TRBJ2-7; TRBD1, as called in the table, went unchecked against the DNA. TRBV21-1 is annotated as a pseudogene. The CDR3 adds up to 14 amino acids, both ends counted. CDR3 sequence reads: CASPRWGPGNEQYF.

The V gene is TRBV28, the J gene TRBJ2-7, with TRBD1 matching 8 bases. The germline V gene encodes CDR1 MDHEN and CDR2 SYDVKM. The J segment lost 4 bases and the V segment lost 5 bases, leaving 13 bases of the junction unmatched. The CDR3 is 16 residues long. CDR3 DNA: TGTGCCAGCAGTCCAGGGGGCGCTGGTCAGACTTACGAGCAGTACTTC. Amino acids: CASSPGGAGQTYEQYF.

The chain's CDR3 is CASGRGSGYEQYF. CDR3 nucleotide sequence: TGTGCCAGCGGTCGGGGGTCGGGCTACGAGCAGTACTTC. The chain uses TRBV2 and TRBJ2-7; maybe TRBD2 (6 bases). This CDR3 is built from 13 residues. V lost 8 bases and J lost 3, with 14 bases in between. Germline CDR1 reads SNHLY; CDR2 reads FYNNEI.

The chain uses TRBV6-2 or TRBV6-3 and TRBJ2-7; TRBD1 might be the D (5 bases). CDR1 and CDR2 (germline): MNHEY, SVGEGT. The CDR3 contains 13 residues. The V and J ends lost 3 bases and 5 bases respectively, with 11 bases between them. The CDR3 nucleotides read TGTGCCAGCAGTTATCAGGGTTTTAACGAGCAGTACTTC. It translates to CASSYQGFNEQYF.

The CDR3 DNA follows: TGTGCCAGCTCACGGGACTGGGGTAATAGCAATCAGCCCCAGCATTTT. Translated: CASSRDWGNSNQPQHF. The rearrangement uses TRBV18 and TRBJ1-5; a possible D gene is TRBD1 (5 bases). Trimming stripped 4 bases from V and 0 bases from J, with 13 bases between. Germline CDR1 and CDR2: KGHSH and LQKENI. The CDR3 is 16 residues long.

This sequence joins TRBV5-1 and TRBJ1-1; the match to TRBD1 covers 10 bases. V was pared by 5 bases and J by 6 bases, with 7 bases of the junction left unmatched. Germline CDR1 SGHRS, CDR2 YFSETQ. The CDR3 consists of 14 residues. The chain's CDR3 is CASSDYGQGAEAFF. Written as DNA, the CDR3 is TGCGCCAGCAGTGATTATGGACAGGGGGCTGAAGCTTTCTTT. The full variable domain, with the rest looked up from reference TRBV5-1 and TRBJ1-1, is KAGVTQTPRYLIKTRGQQVTLSCSPISGHRSVSWYQQTPGQGLQFLFEYFSETQRNKGNFPGRFSGRQFSNSRSEMNVSTLELGDSALYLCASSDYGQGAEAFFGQGTRLTVV.

The chain has TRBV2 and TRBJ2-2; 7 bases agree with TRBD1. The CDR3 consists of 15 residues. Germline values: CDR1 SNHLY, CDR2 FYNNEI. The junction had 3 bases not matched to a gene; V was cut back by 5 bases and J by 0 bases. In DNA, the CDR3 is TGTGCCAGCAGTCTAGGGGGCCCGAACACCGGGGAGCTGTTTTTT. This encodes CASSLGGPNTGELFF.

The chain carries TRBV28 and TRBJ2-1, with D maybe TRBD2 (5 bases). V lost 6 bases and J 7 bases, leaving 10 bases between the germline ends. Germline CDR1 reads MDHEN; CDR2 reads SYDVKM. The CDR3 is made up of 12 amino acids. The CDR3 coding sequence is TGTGCCAGCAGGGGGTGGAGGAATGAGCAGTTCTTC. Its translation: CASRGWRNEQFF.

The V call is TRBV28, the J call TRBJ1-5; TRBD1 agrees at 7 bases. Per germline, CDR1 MDHEN and CDR2 SYDVKM. Trimming at V came to 5 bases and at J to 6 bases, leaving 7 bases not matched to a gene. This CDR3 comprises 14 residues. The CDR3 DNA is TGTGCCAGCAGTCTTCGACAGGGAATTCAGCCCCAGCATTTT. It codes for CASSLRQGIQPQHF.